These 18 T cell receptor beta chains originate from one sample sequenced in a study of blood T cell repertoires in COVID-19 (dated by TCRdb to 2020 to 2022). Libraries were constructed by the immunoSEQ multiplex PCR assay. TCRdb stores this immuneACCESS table with in-frame sequences only. Part of the clones is absent; in the studies checked, under half of the shortfall reflects unresolved V genes, and no reason is known for the rest. For this sample there are 200,000 to 250,000 clones; over 80% appear just once. In total, the top ten clones hold about 2.5% of the sample. The specimen sequenced was peripheral blood. These receptors came from a man younger than 40 with COVID-19, enrolled during active disease.

The count of this clone is one. In nucleotides, the CDR3 is TGTGCCTGGAGTGTAAGCGGGAATCAGCCCCAGCATTTT. Protein product: CAWSVSGNQPQHF. This chain uses TRBV30 with TRBJ1-5; D gene unclear. Trimming shortened V by 0 bases and J by 4 bases, and 7 bases separated the two germline ends. Germline V lookup: CDR1 GTSNPN, CDR2 SVGIG (reference sequence). This CDR3 contains 13 residues.

The chain combines TRBV30 with TRBJ2-5, with D perhaps TRBD2 (6 bases). This CDR3 has 13 amino acids. Germline V gene data show CDR1 as GTSNPN and CDR2 as SVGIG (reference sequence). Trimming stripped 5 bases from V and 7 bases from J, with 17 bases between. The DNA of the CDR3 is TGTGCCTGGGGCCTTGGGGGGAGTGCGACCCAGTACTTC. This translates into CAWGLGGSATQYF.

The chain couples TRBV9 to TRBJ1-2, with D maybe TRBD1 (6 bases). Germline values: CDR1 SGDLS, CDR2 YYNGEE. Trimming cost V 0 bases and J 6 bases, with 6 bases left between them. CDR3 length equals 12 residues. The CDR3 nucleotides are TGTGCCAGCAGCGTAGCAGGGGATGGCTACACCTTC. Residues: CASSVAGDGYTF.

This rearrangement joins TRBV3-1 (or the pseudogene TRBV3-2) to TRBJ1-1; unclear D gene. From germline, CDR1 is LGHDT and CDR2 YNNKEL (reference sequence). The V end was cut by 2 bases, the J end by 1 base, with 8 bases between. The length of the CDR3 is 14 residues. CDR3 coding DNA: TGTGCCAGCAGCCAATTAAATTCGAACACTGAAGCTTTCTTT. It specifies CASSQLNSNTEAFF.

The chain combines TRBV12-5 with TRBJ1-4; 11 bases align to TRBD1. In germline, CDR1 is LGHNT, CDR2 FRNRAP. Germline trimming cut 6 bases from V and 7 bases from J; bases unmatched to any gene: 4. This CDR3 is 14 amino acids long. Here the CDR3 DNA reads TGTGCTAGTGGCCGGACAGGGGGCGGTGAAAAACTGTTTTTT. As protein: CASGRTGGGEKLFF.

The chain couples TRBV27 to TRBJ1-5; possible D gene TRBD1, 5 bases. V gave up 1 base and J gave up 9 bases, with 13 bases separating them. CDR1 MNHEY and CDR2 SMNVEV come from the germline V gene (reference sequence). This CDR3 contains 14 residues. The CDR3 spells CASSLYTEQGPQHF. The CDR3, as DNA: TGTGCCAGCAGTTTATATACAGAGCAGGGGCCCCAGCATTTT.

The chain employs TRBV5-5 and TRBJ1-1, with 7 bases that match TRBD1. There are 14 residues in the CDR3. Germline V gene data show CDR1 as SGHKS and CDR2 as YYEKEE (reference sequence). Trimming took 4 bases from V and 1 from J; bases not matched to a gene: 4. DNA for the CDR3: TGTGCCAGCAGCCCGGGGACAGCGAACACTGAAGCTTTCTTT. Translated, it gives CASSPGTANTEAFF.

The chain uses TRBV6-5 and TRBJ2-1; 13 positions agree with TRBD2. This CDR3 is 15 amino acids long. With 7 bases clipped from V and 9 bases from J, the junction kept 9 bases outside the gene matches. Per germline, CDR1 MNHEY and CDR2 SVGAGI. The CDR3 loop is CASTLTSGGAGEQFF. In nucleotides, the CDR3 is TGTGCCAGCACCCTAACTAGCGGGGGGGCGGGTGAGCAGTTCTTC.

This chain connects TRBV6-5 to TRBJ1-1; 8 nucleotides agree with TRBD1. The CDR3 runs 15 residues. V gave up 6 bases and J gave up 2 bases; unmatched junction bases: 8. Germline V gives CDR1 MNHEY, CDR2 SVGAGI. CDR3 protein: CASRHTGGGNTEAFF. DNA for the CDR3: TGTGCCAGCAGGCATACAGGGGGAGGAAACACTGAAGCTTTCTTT.

The sample holds one count of this clone. V usage is TRBV12-3 or TRBV12-4 and J usage is TRBJ1-1, with a possible D match to TRBD1 (6 bases). V was cut by 5 bases and J by 5 bases, with 12 bases left in between. The CDR3 runs to 13 residues. CDR3 nucleotide sequence: TGTGCCAGCAGTCCAGGGGTAAGGACTGAAGCTTTCTTT. It yields the protein CASSPGVRTEAFF.

This clone was seen a single time. The chain couples TRBV29-1 to TRBJ1-2, with 8 bases lining up with TRBD1. The CDR3 contains 12 residues. V was pared by 1 base and J by 6 bases, with 1 base of the junction left unmatched. Germline loops: CDR1 SQVTM, CDR2 ANQGSEA. The CDR3, as DNA: TGCAGCGTTGAAGTACAGGGGGATGGCTACACCTTC. Translation: CSVEVQGDGYTF.

V is TRBV7-2 and J is TRBJ1-2, with 7 bases fitting TRBD1. Trimming at V came to 1 base and at J to 3 bases, leaving 2 bases not matched to a gene. The germline CDR1 and CDR2 sequences are SGHTA and FQGNSA. The CDR3 runs 14 residues. CDR3 amino acids: CASSLETGDYGYTF. Here the CDR3 DNA reads TGTGCCAGCAGCTTAGAAACAGGGGACTATGGCTACACCTTC.

J is TRBJ1-6 and V is TRBV5-4; 7 positions agree with TRBD1. Germline V gene lookup returns CDR1 SGHNT and CDR2 YYREEE (reference sequence). V was clipped by 3 bases and J by 10 bases; unmatched bases: 7. This CDR3 has 14 residues. The CDR3 bases are TGTGCCAGCAGCTCACAGGGGACGGAGTCACCCCTCCACTTT. This gives the protein CASSSQGTESPLHF. Full variable domain (outside the CDR3, taken from reference TRBV5-4 and TRBJ1-6): ETGVTQSPTHLIKTRGQQVTLRCSSQSGHNTVSWYQQALGQGPQFIFQYYREEENGRGNFPPRFSGLQFPNYSSELNVNALELDDSALYLCASSSQGTESPLHFGNGTRLTVT.

This clone showed up many times. The chain is built from TRBV7-8 and TRBJ1-1; the D is unclear. Germline CDR1 is SGHVS and CDR2 is FQNEAQ. The CDR3 consists of 14 residues. Trimming removed 6 bases from V and 0 bases from J, with 11 bases in between. The CDR3, as DNA: TGTGCCAGCAGGTCCGACGGGATGAACACTGAAGCTTTCTTT. It translates to CASRSDGMNTEAFF.

This clone was observed once. The rearrangement uses TRBV6-2 or TRBV6-3 and TRBJ1-1, with 10 nucleotides matching TRBD1. This CDR3 is built from 18 residues. Germline V gene data show CDR1 as MNHEY and CDR2 as SVGEGT. V was clipped by 2 bases and J by 0 bases; unmatched bases: 9. The CDR3 DNA reads TGTGCCAGCAGTTACCGGACAGGGGGTCCTACCATGAACACTGAAGCTTTCTTT. This codes for CASSYRTGGPTMNTEAFF.

The chain is built from TRBV7-2 and TRBJ1-3; the D is unclear. V shed 1 base and J shed 8 bases, with 15 bases lying between them. The germline CDR1 and CDR2 sequences are SGHTA and FQGNSA. The CDR3 length is 15 residues. CDR3 in amino acids: CASSLGRTPGYTIYF. In DNA, the CDR3 is TGTGCCAGCAGCTTAGGAAGGACCCCGGGGTACACCATATATTTT.

The chain has TRBV6-2 or TRBV6-3 and TRBJ1-5, with 9 bases identical to TRBD1. The CDR3 runs 14 residues. The V segment lost 4 bases and the J segment 11 bases; nucleotides outside the gene matches: 9. The germline V gene encodes CDR1 MNHEY and CDR2 SVGEGT. Here the CDR3 reads CASSSRGTGFSQHF. CDR3 DNA sequence: TGTGCCAGCAGTTCCCGGGGGACAGGGTTTTCCCAGCATTTT.

The rearrangement uses TRBV6-5 and TRBJ1-1; D possibly corresponds to TRBD1 (5 bases). The CDR3 is 15 amino acids. In germline, CDR1 is MNHEY, CDR2 SVGAGI. Trimming took off 6 bases at V and 4 bases at J, with 18 bases between the two ends. The CDR3 sequence: CASRPPVGGGTEAFF. CDR3 DNA: TGTGCCAGCAGACCCCCCGTCGGGGGAGGCACTGAAGCTTTCTTT.